The 7 T cell receptor beta chains given below trace back to one sample, sequenced in a study of pediatric ulcerative colitis. TCRdb keeps only in-frame clones here, not all; method: immunoSEQ multiplex PCR. The table has around 65,000 clones, over 65% seen once; the top ten hold around 4.9%. The sequenced sample was blood. All receptors come from a boy between 5 and 17 years old with moderate ulcerative colitis.

The J gene is TRBJ1-1, the V gene TRBV11-1; D is ambiguous. Trimming shortened V by 5 bases and J by 6 bases, and 10 bases separated the two germline ends. The CDR3 sequence is 12 residues long. CDR1 and CDR2 from the germline V gene are SGHAT and FQDESV (reference sequence). The CDR3 reads CASSPSASEAFF. CDR3 sequence (DNA): TGTGCCAGCAGCCCATCGGCATCTGAAGCTTTCTTT.

The chain uses TRBV7-2 and TRBJ2-7; D is ambiguous. This CDR3 spans 12 amino acids. The germline gives CDR1 SGHTA, CDR2 FQGNSA. V shed 5 bases and J shed 0 bases, with 5 bases lying between them. CDR3 sequence: CASSLSSYEQYF. In DNA, the CDR3 is TGTGCCAGCAGCCTAAGCTCCTACGAGCAGTACTTC. The variable domain in full, with the rest retrieved from reference TRBV7-2 and TRBJ2-7, is GAGVSQSPSNKVTEKGKDVELRCDPISGHTALYWYRQSLGQGLEFLIYFQGNSAPDKSGLPSDRFSAERTGGSVSTLTIQRTQQEDSAVYLCASSLSSYEQYFGPGTRLTVT.

V gene TRBV11-2 combines with J gene TRBJ2-1, with 7 bases identical to TRBD2. V dropped 2 bases and J dropped 4; count of bases not matched to a gene: 2. The germline V gene has CDR1 SGHAT and CDR2 FQNNGV. This CDR3 has 14 amino acids. CDR3 residues: CASSLSGTYNEQFF. The CDR3 DNA follows: TGTGCCAGCAGCTTAAGCGGGACGTACAATGAGCAGTTCTTC. Supplemented by reference TRBV11-2 and TRBJ2-1, the full variable domain reads EAGVAQSPRYKIIEKRQSVAFWCNPISGHATLYWYQQILGQGPKLLIQFQNNGVVDDSQLPKDRFSAERLKGVDSTLKIQPAKLEDSAVYLCASSLSGTYNEQFFGPGTRLTVL.

The chain is built from TRBV2 and TRBJ2-1, with D unresolved. The V gene lost 2 bases and the J gene lost 4 bases, with 12 bases spanning the gap. This CDR3 contains 15 residues. The germline V gene has CDR1 SNHLY and CDR2 FYNNEI. CDR3 DNA: TGTGCCAGCAGTGAAACCTTTATGGTTTACAATGAGCAGTTCTTC. Translated: CASSETFMVYNEQFF.

The rearrangement uses TRBV18 and TRBJ2-1; 9 nucleotides line up with TRBD2. Germline CDR1 and CDR2: KGHSH and LQKENI. V shed 2 bases and J 4 bases; nucleotides not matched to a gene: 9. The CDR3 covers 17 residues. For the CDR3, the DNA is TGTGCCAGCTCACCAGACGGCGGGAGGGCTCAGTACAATGAGCAGTTCTTC. It specifies CASSPDGGRAQYNEQFF.

This clone has a handful of counts. The rearrangement links TRBV2 to TRBJ1-2; 9 bases match TRBD1. The CDR3 loop spans 12 amino acids. Trimming at V came to 6 bases and at J to 6 bases, leaving 2 bases not matched to a gene. CDR1 SNHLY and CDR2 FYNNEI come from the germline V gene. The CDR3 region is CASSRQGDGYTF. CDR3 in DNA: TGTGCCAGCAGCCGACAGGGGGATGGCTACACCTTC.

In nucleotides, the CDR3 is TGTGCCAGCAGCCGGAGTCCGGGAAGAGGCCCGGACGAGCAGTACTTC. It encodes CASSRSPGRGPDEQYF. This sequence joins TRBV7-9 and TRBJ2-7; D might be TRBD2 (5 bases). CDR3 length: 16 amino acids. Germline-derived CDR1 and CDR2 are SEHNR and FQNEAQ (reference sequence). V dropped 5 bases and J dropped 5 bases, with 22 bases sitting between them.